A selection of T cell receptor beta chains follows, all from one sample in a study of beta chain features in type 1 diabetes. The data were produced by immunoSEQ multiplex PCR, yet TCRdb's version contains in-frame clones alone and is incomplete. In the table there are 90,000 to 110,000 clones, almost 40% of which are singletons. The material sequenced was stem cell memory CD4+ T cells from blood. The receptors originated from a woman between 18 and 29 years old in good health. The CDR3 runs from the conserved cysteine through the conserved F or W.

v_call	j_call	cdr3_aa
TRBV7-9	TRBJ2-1	CASSRVYYNEQFF
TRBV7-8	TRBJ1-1	CASSRLRTGPNTEAFF
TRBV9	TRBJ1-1	CASSVEVGRGEAFF
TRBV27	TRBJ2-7	CASSLSRTSVHEQYF
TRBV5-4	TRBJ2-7	CASSLGHGGYEQYF
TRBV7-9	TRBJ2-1	CASSRGRARTHEQFF
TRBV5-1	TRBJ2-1	CASSLGGDRVLNEQFF
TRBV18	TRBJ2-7	CASSPEGAFPYEQYF
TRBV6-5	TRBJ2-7	CASSYARTGAYEQYF
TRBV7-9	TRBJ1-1	CASSLARVLDTEAFF
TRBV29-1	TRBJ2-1	CSVVRGLGQFF
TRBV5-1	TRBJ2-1	CASSSGVYNEQFF
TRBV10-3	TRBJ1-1	CAISELNRVGEAFF
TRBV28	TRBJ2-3	CASSWTSGRTDTQYF
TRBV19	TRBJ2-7	CASSPWTGSSYEQYF
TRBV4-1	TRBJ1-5	CASSQDPQLNQPQHF
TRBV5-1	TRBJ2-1	CASSPGQNYNEQFF
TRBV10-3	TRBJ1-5	CAISEGGAEPQHF
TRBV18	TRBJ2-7	CASSIYGAEQYF